This is a list of T cell receptor beta chains from one sample in a study of T cells in Graves' hyperthyroidism and ophthalmopathy. Using its own MiXCR run on the multiplex PCR reads, TCRdb lists one record per CDR3 protein. The data show roughly 500,000 distinct CDR3 sequences, roughly 24% seen once. Sample: blood. Receptor source: a woman aged 25 to 39 with Graves' ophthalmopathy. Both conserved end residues are part of each CDR3. A D gene is named only where the DNA matches it firmly. Some rows have no size entry. The others give once, few or many, or a class for an expanded clone.

v_gene: TRBV7-8
j_gene: TRBJ2-7
d_gene: TRBD2
abundance: many
CDR3nt: TGTGCCAGCAGCTTCTTAGCGGGGGGCGAAGAGCAGTACTTC
CDR3aa: CASSFLAGGEEQYF

v_gene: TRBV11-1
j_gene: TRBJ2-6
d_gene: TRBD1
abundance: many
CDR3nt: TGTGCCAGCAGCTTAGCGGGGGGTCCCGGGACAGGGGCCGGGGCCAACGTCCTGACTTTC
CDR3aa: CASSLAGGPGTGAGANVLTF

v_gene: TRBV6-1
j_gene: TRBJ2-6
d_gene: TRBD1
abundance: .
CDR3nt: TGTGCCAGCGGACGACAGGGGAACTCTGGGGCCAACGTCCTGACTTTC
CDR3aa: CASGRQGNSGANVLTF

v_gene: TRBV5-1
j_gene: TRBJ2-2
d_gene: .
abundance: .
CDR3nt: TGCGCCAGCAGCTCTGACGGTCCGAACACCGGGGAGCTGTTTTTT
CDR3aa: CASSSDGPNTGELFF

v_gene: TRBV20-1
j_gene: TRBJ2-7
d_gene: .
abundance: many
CDR3nt: TGCAGTGCTAGATGGGGCCCCTACGAGCAGTACTTC
CDR3aa: CSARWGPYEQYF

v_gene: TRBV12-3/TRBV12-4
j_gene: TRBJ2-7
d_gene: TRBD1
abundance: many
CDR3nt: TGTGCCAGCAGTCCAAAACAGGGGCGCGAGCAGTACTTC
CDR3aa: CASSPKQGREQYF

v_gene: TRBV12-3/TRBV12-4
j_gene: TRBJ1-1
d_gene: .
abundance: few
CDR3nt: TGTGCCAGCAGTAACAAGCGGGGGCCGGACACTGAAGCTTTCTTT
CDR3aa: CASSNKRGPDTEAFF

v_gene: TRBV11-2
j_gene: TRBJ2-5
d_gene: TRBD2
abundance: .
CDR3nt: TGTGCCAGCAGCCCCCGCCCCCTAGCGGGGGGGCTTCAAGAGACCCAGTACTTC
CDR3aa: CASSPRPLAGGLQETQYF

v_gene: TRBV15
j_gene: TRBJ1-1
d_gene: .
abundance: .
CDR3nt: TGTGCCACCAGCAAGCAAGTCGGAGCGAACACTGAAGCTTTCTTT
CDR3aa: CATSKQVGANTEAFF

v_gene: TRBV12-3/TRBV12-4
j_gene: TRBJ1-1
d_gene: .
abundance: few
CDR3nt: TGTGCCAGCAAAGAGAACACTGAAGCTTTCTTT
CDR3aa: CASKENTEAFF

v_gene: TRBV28
j_gene: TRBJ1-1
d_gene: .
abundance: .
CDR3nt: TGTGCCAGCAGTCCGAGTTCCACCTTCAAGGGGGACACTGAAGCTTTCTTT
CDR3aa: CASSPSSTFKGDTEAFF

v_gene: TRBV29-1
j_gene: TRBJ2-5
d_gene: .
abundance: many
CDR3nt: TGCAGCGCCGAACCTGGGGAGACCCAGTACTTC
CDR3aa: CSAEPGETQYF

v_gene: TRBV28
j_gene: TRBJ1-2
d_gene: .
abundance: .
CDR3nt: TGTGCCAGCAGCCCCGGGAGCAGGCTGGGCTATGGCTACACCTTC
CDR3aa: CASSPGSRLGYGYTF

v_gene: TRBV4-3
j_gene: TRBJ2-2
d_gene: .
abundance: many
CDR3nt: TGCGCCAGCAGCCAGGGAATCCTTAACACCGGGGAGCTGTTTTTT
CDR3aa: CASSQGILNTGELFF

v_gene: TRBV12-3/TRBV12-4
j_gene: TRBJ2-5
d_gene: .
abundance: many
CDR3nt: TGTGCCAGCACGTTGGGGGTCGGGGGCAGAGAGACCCAGTACTTC
CDR3aa: CASTLGVGGRETQYF

v_gene: TRBV7-2
j_gene: TRBJ2-5
d_gene: .
abundance: .
CDR3nt: TGTGCCAGCAGGCTCGGAGGGGCCGGTGAGACCCAGTACTTC
CDR3aa: CASRLGGAGETQYF

v_gene: TRBV6-1
j_gene: TRBJ2-4
d_gene: .
abundance: .
CDR3nt: TGTGCCAGCAGTGATAATCTGGGCAACATTCAGTACTTC
CDR3aa: CASSDNLGNIQYF

v_gene: TRBV19
j_gene: TRBJ1-1
d_gene: .
abundance: .
CDR3nt: TGTGCCAGTGGGGATCGGAGACCCACTGAAGCTTTCTTT
CDR3aa: CASGDRRPTEAFF

v_gene: TRBV4-3
j_gene: TRBJ2-7
d_gene: TRBD2
abundance: many
CDR3nt: TGCGCCAGCAGCCAAGCGCTAGCGGCGCCCTACGAGCAGTACTTC
CDR3aa: CASSQALAAPYEQYF

v_gene: TRBV10-3
j_gene: TRBJ1-6
d_gene: .
abundance: many
CDR3nt: TGTGCCGCCAAGAGAGGGGAGGATTCACCCCTCCACTTT
CDR3aa: CAAKRGEDSPLHF

v_gene: TRBV20-1
j_gene: TRBJ1-2
d_gene: TRBD1
abundance: .
CDR3nt: TGCAGTGCCCAGGGGGCCGCTGGCTACACCTTC
CDR3aa: CSAQGAAGYTF

v_gene: TRBV6-5
j_gene: TRBJ2-2
d_gene: .
abundance: .
CDR3nt: TGTGCCAGCAGTTACTCGTTAAGGGCTAACACCGGGGAGCTGTTTTTT
CDR3aa: CASSYSLRANTGELFF

v_gene: TRBV30
j_gene: TRBJ2-7
d_gene: .
abundance: .
CDR3nt: TGTGCCTGGGGGCGGGGTGGGGAAGACTACGAGCAGTACTTC
CDR3aa: CAWGRGGEDYEQYF

v_gene: TRBV6-2/TRBV6-3
j_gene: TRBJ1-5
d_gene: TRBD1
abundance: many
CDR3nt: TGTGCCAGCAGTTACGACGGACAGGATAGCAATCAGCCCCAGCATTTT
CDR3aa: CASSYDGQDSNQPQHF

v_gene: TRBV25-1
j_gene: TRBJ1-2
d_gene: TRBD1
abundance: few
CDR3nt: TGTGCCAGCAGTGATGGGACAGGTCGAACCCCTAACTATGGCTACACCTTC
CDR3aa: CASSDGTGRTPNYGYTF

v_gene: TRBV7-3
j_gene: TRBJ2-1
d_gene: TRBD2
abundance: many
CDR3nt: TGTGCCAGCAGCTTAATGCCCAGCGGGGGGTACAATGAGCAGTTCTTC
CDR3aa: CASSLMPSGGYNEQFF

v_gene: TRBV6-2/TRBV6-3
j_gene: TRBJ2-7
d_gene: TRBD2
abundance: .
CDR3nt: TGTGCCAGCCAGACTAGCGGGGTTTACGAGCAGTACTTC
CDR3aa: CASQTSGVYEQYF

v_gene: TRBV7-3
j_gene: TRBJ1-1
d_gene: TRBD1
abundance: many
CDR3nt: TGTGCCAGCAGTTTGAGACCAGGGGGCGATGAAGCTTTCTTT
CDR3aa: CASSLRPGGDEAFF

v_gene: TRBV9
j_gene: TRBJ2-5
d_gene: .
abundance: .
CDR3nt: TGTGCCAGCAGCGTGTGGTCCGGGAGCGGAGAGACCCAGTACTTC
CDR3aa: CASSVWSGSGETQYF

v_gene: TRBV12-3/TRBV12-4
j_gene: TRBJ1-6
d_gene: TRBD1
abundance: few
CDR3nt: TGTGCCAGCAGTTTGGGCAGGGGGCGCACAAATTCACCCCTCCACTTT
CDR3aa: CASSLGRGRTNSPLHF

v_gene: TRBV11-3
j_gene: TRBJ2-5
d_gene: TRBD2
abundance: many
CDR3nt: TGTGCCAGCAGCCAAGGGACTAGCGGGGAACTCAAAGAGACCCAGTACTTC
CDR3aa: CASSQGTSGELKETQYF

v_gene: TRBV6-1
j_gene: TRBJ2-2
d_gene: .
abundance: .
CDR3nt: TGTGCCAGCAGTGGGGCTAGCGCCAACACCGGGGAGCTGTTTTTT
CDR3aa: CASSGASANTGELFF

v_gene: TRBV6-2/TRBV6-3
j_gene: TRBJ2-2
d_gene: .
abundance: many
CDR3nt: TGTGCCAGCAGTTACACAGCTCCGGTCGGGGAGCTGTTTTTT
CDR3aa: CASSYTAPVGELFF

v_gene: TRBV20-1
j_gene: TRBJ2-7
d_gene: .
abundance: .
CDR3nt: TGCAGTGCTCAAGACCGAGACAGTTCCCGCGAGCAGTACTTC
CDR3aa: CSAQDRDSSREQYF

v_gene: TRBV12-3/TRBV12-4
j_gene: TRBJ2-4
d_gene: TRBD2
abundance: many
CDR3nt: TGTGCCAGCAGAGGGACTAGCGGGGTAAACATTCAGTACTTC
CDR3aa: CASRGTSGVNIQYF

v_gene: TRBV6-5
j_gene: TRBJ2-2
d_gene: TRBD1
abundance: few
CDR3nt: TGTGCCAGCAGTTACGGGACAGGGGGAATCGGGGAGCTGTTTTTT
CDR3aa: CASSYGTGGIGELFF

v_gene: TRBV6-5
j_gene: TRBJ2-5
d_gene: .
abundance: .
CDR3nt: TGTGCCAGCCAGCAGAGGGGAGAGACCCAGTACTTC
CDR3aa: CASQQRGETQYF

v_gene: TRBV6-2/TRBV6-3
j_gene: TRBJ2-2
d_gene: .
abundance: many
CDR3nt: TGTGCCAGCAGTTACTCGTGGACATCTCCTACGAACACCGGGGAGCTGTTTTTT
CDR3aa: CASSYSWTSPTNTGELFF

v_gene: TRBV28
j_gene: TRBJ2-7
d_gene: .
abundance: .
CDR3nt: TGTGCCAGCGAGAGAGACTACGAGCAGTACTTC
CDR3aa: CASERDYEQYF

v_gene: TRBV11-2
j_gene: TRBJ2-7
d_gene: TRBD1
abundance: .
CDR3nt: TGTGCCAGCAGCCGAACTGGGACAGGGTTCTACGAGCAGTACTTC
CDR3aa: CASSRTGTGFYEQYF

v_gene: TRBV6-1
j_gene: TRBJ2-2
d_gene: .
abundance: few
CDR3nt: TGTGCCAGCAGCCTTAGACGTACGAACACCGGGGAGCTGTTTTTT
CDR3aa: CASSLRRTNTGELFF

v_gene: TRBV6-1
j_gene: TRBJ2-4
d_gene: .
abundance: .
CDR3nt: TGTGCCAGCGACGAAAACATTCAGTACTTC
CDR3aa: CASDENIQYF

v_gene: TRBV7-3
j_gene: TRBJ1-1
d_gene: TRBD1
abundance: .
CDR3nt: TGTGCCAGCAGCTTATACAGGGGAGACACTGAAGCTTTCTTT
CDR3aa: CASSLYRGDTEAFF

v_gene: TRBV9
j_gene: TRBJ2-5
d_gene: .
abundance: many
CDR3nt: TGTGCCAGCAGCCCGGGTTATGTCCAAGAGACCCAGTACTTC
CDR3aa: CASSPGYVQETQYF

v_gene: TRBV12-3/TRBV12-4
j_gene: TRBJ2-2
d_gene: TRBD2
abundance: .
CDR3nt: TGTGCCAGCAAGGTTCTCCCGGGACTAGCCAGGGAGCTGTTTTTT
CDR3aa: CASKVLPGLARELFF

v_gene: TRBV6-1
j_gene: TRBJ1-5
d_gene: .
abundance: .
CDR3nt: TGTGCCAGCAGTGAAAGGGGCTCTCAGCCCCAGCATTTT
CDR3aa: CASSERGSQPQHF

v_gene: TRBV20-1
j_gene: TRBJ1-5
d_gene: TRBD1
abundance: many
CDR3nt: TGCAGTGCTCTGCCCCGGACAGGGGCGATTCAGCCCCAGCATTTT
CDR3aa: CSALPRTGAIQPQHF